The subject of this entry is one TCR beta chain. Its antigen is as yet unknown. Clones were read by immunoSEQ multiplex PCR, and TCRdb kept only the in-frame ones, dropping some. The table lists some 90,000 clones, approximately 78% of them singletons, with just under 9.5% in the top ten. The CDR3 has 16 residues. The ends lost 0 bases at V and 6 bases at J; junction bases unmatched: 7. The V gene's germline CDR1 is SGHNT and CDR2 YYREEE (reference sequence). This sample stems from a study of PD-1 blockade in classical Hodgkin lymphoma. Study outcomes and limitations: Complete responders possessed baseline diversity comparable to newly diagnosed patients.

As to time point: cycle 4 day 1 (C4D1), after five to seven weeks of nivolumab. Brentuximab vedotin exposure varied among the patients, all of whom had relapsed after autologous stem cell transplantation. Best responses were complete response, partial response or progressive disease. The clonotype comes from a human donor with classical Hodgkin lymphoma. The chain couples TRBV5-4 to TRBJ2-1; 9 nucleotides agree with TRBD2. The sequencing used peripheral blood mononuclear cells (PBMCs), collected before the fourth cycle of nivolumab. The CDR3 loop is CASSLGASGISNEQFF. CDR3 DNA sequence: TGTGCCAGCAGCTTGGGGGCTAGCGGGATAAGCAATGAGCAGTTCTTC.